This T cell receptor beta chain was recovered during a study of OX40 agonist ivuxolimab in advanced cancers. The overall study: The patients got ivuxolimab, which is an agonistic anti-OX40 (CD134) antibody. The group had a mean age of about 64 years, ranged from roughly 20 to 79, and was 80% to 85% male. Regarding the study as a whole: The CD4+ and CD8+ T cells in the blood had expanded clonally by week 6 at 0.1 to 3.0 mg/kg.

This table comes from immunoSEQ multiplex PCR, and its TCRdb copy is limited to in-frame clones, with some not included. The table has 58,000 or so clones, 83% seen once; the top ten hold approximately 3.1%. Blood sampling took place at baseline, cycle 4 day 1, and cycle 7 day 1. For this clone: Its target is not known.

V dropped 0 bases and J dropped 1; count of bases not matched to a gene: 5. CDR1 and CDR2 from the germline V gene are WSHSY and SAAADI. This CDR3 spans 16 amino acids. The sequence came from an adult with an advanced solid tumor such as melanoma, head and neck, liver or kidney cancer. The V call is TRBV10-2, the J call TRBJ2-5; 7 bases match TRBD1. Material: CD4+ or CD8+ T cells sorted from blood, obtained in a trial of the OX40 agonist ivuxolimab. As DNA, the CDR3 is TGCGCCAGCAGTGAGTCGATAGCAGGGGGCCAAGAGACCCAGTACTTC. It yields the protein CASSESIAGGQETQYF.